The entry below gives a single T cell receptor (beta chain) sequence along with its context. What it binds is unknown. The use of previously described methods and listed TCR primers produced the bulk TCR libraries. TCRdb reprocessed the PCR reads with MiXCR, giving one entry per CDR3 protein. The sample contains about 640,000 distinct CDR3 sequences, just under 20% of which appear only once. This specimen belongs to a study of molecular identifiers for immune sequencing clone quantification. Findings of the study overall: Jurkat TCR RNA spiked in from one cell (amid some 1.1 million naive cells) was reportedly detectable. Effector cells had over 97% of their molecules in clones above 20 RNA copies, while naive cells had under 1%.

V lost 8 bases to trimming and J lost 0 bases, with 17 bases between them. CDR1 is LGHNA, CDR2 YSLEER, per germline. This CDR3 is 16 amino acids long. CD8+CD4-CCR7+CD45RA+ sorting gave the naive CD8 T cells. The source is a human donor in good health. Some libraries in this study had Jurkat cell RNA spiked in. The sequenced sample was naive CD8+ T cells from blood, with Jurkat cell RNA spiked in. Stated subset: FACS-sorted CD8+CD4-CCR7+CD45RA+ naive T cells. This chain uses TRBV4-3 with TRBJ2-1; the D is unclear. The CDR3: CASGRVPKGSYNEQFF. In DNA, the CDR3 is TGCGCCAGCGGCCGAGTTCCGAAGGGCTCCTACAATGAGCAGTTCTTC.